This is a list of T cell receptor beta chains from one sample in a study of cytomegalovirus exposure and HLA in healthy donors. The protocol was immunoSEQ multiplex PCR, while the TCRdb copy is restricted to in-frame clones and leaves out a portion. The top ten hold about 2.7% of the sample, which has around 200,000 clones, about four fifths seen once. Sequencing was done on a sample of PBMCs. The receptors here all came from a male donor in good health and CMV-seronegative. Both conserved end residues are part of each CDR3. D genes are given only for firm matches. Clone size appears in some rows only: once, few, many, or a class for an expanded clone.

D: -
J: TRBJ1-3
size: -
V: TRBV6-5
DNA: TGTGCCACTATCGACAGCGCGATCTCTGGAAACACCATATATTTT
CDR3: CATIDSAISGNTIYF

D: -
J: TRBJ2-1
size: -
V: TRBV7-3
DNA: TGTGCCAGCAGCTTATTCGGTAATGAGCAGTTCTTC
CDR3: CASSLFGNEQFF

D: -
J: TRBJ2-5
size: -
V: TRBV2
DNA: TGTGCCAGCAGGGGCCTCCAAGAGACCCAGTACTTC
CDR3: CASRGLQETQYF

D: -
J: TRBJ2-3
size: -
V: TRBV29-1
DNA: TGCAGCGAGACTAGCACAGATACGCAGTATTTT
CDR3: CSETSTDTQYF

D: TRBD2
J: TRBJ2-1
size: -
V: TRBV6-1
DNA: TGTGCCAGCACGGCGGGGGACAATGAGCAGTTCTTC
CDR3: CASTAGDNEQFF

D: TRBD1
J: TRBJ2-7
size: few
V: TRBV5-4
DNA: TGTGCCAGCACCAGACAGGGTAGCGACGAGCAGTACTTC
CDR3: CASTRQGSDEQYF

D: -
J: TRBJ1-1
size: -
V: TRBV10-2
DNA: TGCGCCAGCAGTGCCCTAGGGGCAGCTTTCTTT
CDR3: CASSALGAAFF

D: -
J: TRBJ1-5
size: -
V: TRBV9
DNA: TGTGCCAGCAGCGTAGGGGGAGGCAATCAGCCCCAGCATTTT
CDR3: CASSVGGGNQPQHF

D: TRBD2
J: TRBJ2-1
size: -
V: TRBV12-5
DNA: TGTGCTAGTGGCTCACATGGACTAGTCGGAAGATCTTACAATGAGCAGTTCTTC
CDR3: CASGSHGLVGRSYNEQFF

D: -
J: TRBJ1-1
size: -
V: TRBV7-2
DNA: TGTGCCAGCATCTCCGGGGGTTACAAAGCTTTCTTT
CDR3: CASISGGYKAFF

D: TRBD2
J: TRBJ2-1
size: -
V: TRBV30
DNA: TGTGCCTGGAGTGGACTAGCGGGAGTAGTTGAGCAGTTCTTC
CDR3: CAWSGLAGVVEQFF

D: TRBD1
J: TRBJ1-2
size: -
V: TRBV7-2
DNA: TGTGCCAGCAGCTCCCGTCCGGGACAGATTACAAACTATGGCTACACCTTC
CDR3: CASSSRPGQITNYGYTF

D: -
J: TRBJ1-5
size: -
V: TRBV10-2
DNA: TGCGCCAGCAGTGAACAGGGAAAACAGCCCCAGCATTTT
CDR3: CASSEQGKQPQHF

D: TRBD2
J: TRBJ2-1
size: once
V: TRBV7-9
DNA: TGTTCCAGCAGCTGGACTAGCGGGGGACCCTACAATGAGCAGTTCTTC
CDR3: CSSSWTSGGPYNEQFF

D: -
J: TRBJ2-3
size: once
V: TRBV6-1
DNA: TGTGCCAGCAGTGCATGGAGGGCCTCTAGCACAGATACGCAGTATTTT
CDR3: CASSAWRASSTDTQYF

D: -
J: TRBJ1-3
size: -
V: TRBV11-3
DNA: TGTGCCAGCAGCTTAGATCAGGGAGGGTCGTCGACTGGAAACACCATATATTTT
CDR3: CASSLDQGGSSTGNTIYF

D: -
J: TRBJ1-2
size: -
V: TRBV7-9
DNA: TGTGCCAGCAGCTGGGGCAGAAACTATGGCTACACCTTC
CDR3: CASSWGRNYGYTF

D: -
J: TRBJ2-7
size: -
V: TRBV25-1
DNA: TGTGCCAGCAGTGAATCACCAGGGGGGCCCCCCCCTTACGAGCAGTACTTC
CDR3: CASSESPGGPPPYEQYF

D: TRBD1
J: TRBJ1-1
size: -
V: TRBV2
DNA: TGTGCCAGCAGTATGACAGGGACCCTGAAGGCTTTCTTT
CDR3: CASSMTGTLKAFF

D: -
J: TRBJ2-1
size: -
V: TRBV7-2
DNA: TGTGCCAGCGGGGGGCGGGGGAAATACAATGAGCAGTTCTTC
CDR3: CASGGRGKYNEQFF

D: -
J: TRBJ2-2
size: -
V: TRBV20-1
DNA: TGCAGTGCTAGAGCGGGGGATAAGCTGTTTTTT
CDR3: CSARAGDKLFF

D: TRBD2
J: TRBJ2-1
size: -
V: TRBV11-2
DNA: TGTGCCAGCAGCTCTCAGCCTAGCGGGAGTTTGAATGAGCAGTTCTTC
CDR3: CASSSQPSGSLNEQFF

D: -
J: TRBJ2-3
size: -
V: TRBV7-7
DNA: TGTGCCAGCAGCCCAACCCCGCGCGGTAGCACAGATACGCAGTATTTT
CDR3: CASSPTPRGSTDTQYF

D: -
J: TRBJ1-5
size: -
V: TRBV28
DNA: TGTGCCAGCAGGGTGCAGGGAAAACAGCCCCAGCATTTT
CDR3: CASRVQGKQPQHF

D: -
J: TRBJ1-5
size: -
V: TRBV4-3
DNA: TGCGCCAGCAGCCAAGATCACGGAGATAGCAATCAGCCCCAGCATTTT
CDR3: CASSQDHGDSNQPQHF

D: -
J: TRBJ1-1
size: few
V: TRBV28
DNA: TGTGCCAGCAGTCCGTCAGGGATTATGAACACTGAAGCTTTCTTT
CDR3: CASSPSGIMNTEAFF

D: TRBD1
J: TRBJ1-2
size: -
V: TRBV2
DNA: TGTGCCAGCCTGCCGGGACAGGGGGCGACCTATGGCTACACCTTC
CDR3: CASLPGQGATYGYTF

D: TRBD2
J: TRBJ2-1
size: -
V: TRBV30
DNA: TGTGCCTGGGAGCGGGAGGGCTACAATGAGCAGTTCTTC
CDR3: CAWEREGYNEQFF

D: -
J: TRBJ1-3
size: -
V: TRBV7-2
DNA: TGTGCCAGCAGCTTAATCAGGGGAGCTGGAAACACCATATATTTT
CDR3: CASSLIRGAGNTIYF

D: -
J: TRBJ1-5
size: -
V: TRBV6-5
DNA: TGTGCCAGCCGAAAGGTCGGGAGCAATCAGCCCCAGCATTTT
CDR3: CASRKVGSNQPQHF

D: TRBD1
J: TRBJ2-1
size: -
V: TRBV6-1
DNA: TGTGCCAGCAGGGGACAGAGTCTGAATGAGCAGTTCTTC
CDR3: CASRGQSLNEQFF

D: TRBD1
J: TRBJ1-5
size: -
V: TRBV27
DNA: TGTGCTTCGGGGGACAGGGGGCGCGGGTACAATCAGCCCCAGCATTTT
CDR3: CASGDRGRGYNQPQHF

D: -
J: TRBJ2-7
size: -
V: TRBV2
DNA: TGTGCCAGCAGTGCTTTAACCTACGAGCAGTACTTC
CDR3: CASSALTYEQYF

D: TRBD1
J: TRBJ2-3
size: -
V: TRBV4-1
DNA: TGCGCCAGCAGCCAAGATTCCAGGGGGACAGATACGCAGTATTTT
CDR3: CASSQDSRGTDTQYF

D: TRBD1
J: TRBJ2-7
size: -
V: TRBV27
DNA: TGTGCCAGCAGTCCCAGGGACAGGGGTAACGAGCAGTACTTC
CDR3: CASSPRDRGNEQYF

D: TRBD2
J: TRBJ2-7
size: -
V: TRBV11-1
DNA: TGTGCCAGCAGCTCTTCTGAGACTAGCGGTACGGGAGGTAGTTACGAGCAGTACTTC
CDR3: CASSSSETSGTGGSYEQYF

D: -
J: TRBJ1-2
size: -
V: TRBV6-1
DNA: TGTGCCAGCAGTGAATTGGCGGCGGCGGCCTATGGCTACACCTTC
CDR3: CASSELAAAAYGYTF

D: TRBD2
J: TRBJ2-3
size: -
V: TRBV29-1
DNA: TGCAGCGGTTTAGCGGGGGTCACAGATACGCAGTATTTT
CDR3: CSGLAGVTDTQYF

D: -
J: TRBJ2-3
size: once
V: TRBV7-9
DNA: TGTGCCAGCAGCTTATACAGGGATACGCAGTATTTT
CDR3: CASSLYRDTQYF

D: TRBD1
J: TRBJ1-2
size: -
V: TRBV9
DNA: TGTGCCAGCAGCGTAGCTGGTGGACAGGGCGGCTATGGCTACACCTTC
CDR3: CASSVAGGQGGYGYTF

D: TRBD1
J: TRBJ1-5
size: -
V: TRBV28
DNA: TGTGCCAGCAGTCTCTGGACAGGGGCAAGCAATCAGCCCCAGCATTTT
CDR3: CASSLWTGASNQPQHF

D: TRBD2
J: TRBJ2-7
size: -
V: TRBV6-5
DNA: TGTGCCAGCAGTTACAAAGGACTAGCCTACGAGCAGTACTTC
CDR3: CASSYKGLAYEQYF

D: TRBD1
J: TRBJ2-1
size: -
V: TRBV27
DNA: TGTGCCAGCAGTGACTCCGGGACAGGGAGGACCAATGAGCAGTTCTTC
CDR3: CASSDSGTGRTNEQFF

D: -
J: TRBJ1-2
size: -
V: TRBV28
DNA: TGTGCCAGCAGTTTGCGGGGCCTCCGCGTGTTCTATGGCTACACCTTC
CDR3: CASSLRGLRVFYGYTF

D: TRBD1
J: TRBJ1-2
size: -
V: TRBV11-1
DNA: TGTGCCAGCAGCTTGGCGGACAGGGTCTATGGCTACACCTTC
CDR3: CASSLADRVYGYTF

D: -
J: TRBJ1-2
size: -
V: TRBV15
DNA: TGTGCCACCAGCAGAGATGAGGGCGGGGGAGAATGGTCGGACTATGGCTACACCTTC
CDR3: CATSRDEGGGEWSDYGYTF

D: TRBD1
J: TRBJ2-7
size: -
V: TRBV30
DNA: TGTGCCTTCTCCGGGACAGGGGACGAGCAGTACTTC
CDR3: CAFSGTGDEQYF

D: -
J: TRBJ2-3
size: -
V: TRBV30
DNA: TGTGCCTGGAGTACATTCACAGATACGCAGTATTTT
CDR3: CAWSTFTDTQYF

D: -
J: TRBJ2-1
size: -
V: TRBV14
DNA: TGTGCCAGCAGGAAGGATGGCGGCGATGAGCAGTTCTTC
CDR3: CASRKDGGDEQFF

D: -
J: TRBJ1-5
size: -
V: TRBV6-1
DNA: TGTGCCAGCAGTGAGGGCGGGGATGGCAATCAGCCCCAGCATTTT
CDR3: CASSEGGDGNQPQHF

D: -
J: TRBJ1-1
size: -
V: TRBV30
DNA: TGTGCCTGGAGTGTGGTAGGGGTCAACACTGAAGCTTTCTTT
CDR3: CAWSVVGVNTEAFF

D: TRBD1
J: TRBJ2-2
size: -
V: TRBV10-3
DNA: TGTGCCATCAGTGAACCCGACAGGGGACCTAACACCGGGGAGCTGTTTTTT
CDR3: CAISEPDRGPNTGELFF